One sample yielded the 31 T cell receptor beta chains listed below, sequenced in a study of T cell repertoires in cytomegalovirus infection. TCRdb called the reads again in MiXCR, with one record for every CDR3 protein. The table has 290,000 or so distinct CDR3 sequences, more than 20% seen once. Sequenced sample: PBMCs. All receptors derive from a human donor in good health (CMV status not recorded). Some clones in this sample may be carry-over from other donors' samples.

This clonotype was recorded a few times. The genes are TRBV11-2 and TRBJ2-7; TRBD2 matches 9 bases. This CDR3 region has 15 residues. V shed 5 bases, J shed 3 bases, and the junction held 8 bases outside the gene matches. CDR1 is SGHAT and CDR2 is FQNNGV in the germline V gene. CDR3 in amino acids: CASSPYSSGNYEQYF. In DNA, the CDR3 is TGTGCCAGCAGCCCCTACTCTAGCGGGAACTACGAGCAGTACTTC.

The chain employs TRBV6-6 and TRBJ1-5; the D is unclear. V was cut by 4 bases and J by 1 base, with 8 bases left in between. Germline V gene sequence: CDR1 MNHNY, CDR2 SVGAGI (reference sequence). This CDR3 contains 14 residues. The chain's CDR3 is CASSSSSSNQPQHF. The CDR3 nucleotides read TGTGCCAGCAGTTCCTCATCAAGCAATCAGCCCCAGCATTTT.

The chain couples TRBV11-2 to TRBJ2-1; 10 bases line up with TRBD2. The CDR3 length is 17 residues. Trimming at V came to 1 base and at J to 4 bases, leaving 7 bases not matched to a gene. In germline, CDR1 is SGHAT, CDR2 FQNNGV. CDR3 residues: CASSLGFGTSEYNEQFF. The CDR3 region has the DNA TGTGCCAGCAGCTTAGGATTTGGGACTAGCGAGTACAATGAGCAGTTCTTC.

J is TRBJ2-7 and V is TRBV2; D could derive from TRBD1 or TRBD2 (5 bases each). The germline V gene has CDR1 SNHLY and CDR2 FYNNEI. The V end lost 4 bases, the J end lost 5 bases, and 12 bases lay between the germline ends. This CDR3 region has 13 residues. In DNA, the CDR3 is TGTGCCAGCAGTGTTTTCGAGGGGAACGAGCAGTACTTC. Its translation is CASSVFEGNEQYF. The full variable domain, completed using reference TRBV2 and TRBJ2-7, is EPEVTQTPSHQVTQMGQEVILRCVPISNHLYFYWYRQILGQKVEFLVSFYNNEISEKSEIFDDQFSVERPDGSNFTLKIRSTKLEDSAMYFCASSVFEGNEQYFGPGTRLTVT.

This clonotype was detected only a few times. The chain joins TRBV5-6 to TRBJ2-5; 9 bases map to TRBD2. The trim removed 3 bases at V and 4 bases at J, leaving 7 bases unmatched. The CDR3 consists of 15 residues. Germline V gene sequence: CDR1 SGHDT, CDR2 YYEEEE. CDR3 bases: TGTGCCAGCAGCTCGGGAGTGCGGGGGGGAGAGACCCAGTACTTC. It codes for CASSSGVRGGETQYF. Drawing the rest from reference TRBV5-6 and TRBJ2-5, the complete variable domain is DAGVTQSPTHLIKTRGQQVTLRCSPKSGHDTVSWYQQALGQGPQFIFQYYEEEERQRGNFPDRFSGHQFPNYSSELNVNALLLGDSALYLCASSSGVRGGETQYFGPGTRLLVL.

The sample holds many counts of this clonotype. The chain employs TRBV7-2 and TRBJ2-1, with TRBD2 matching over 10 bases. The CDR3 has 19 amino acids. Germline trimming cut 4 bases from V and 5 bases from J; bases unmatched to any gene: 17. Germline V gene data show CDR1 as SGHTA and CDR2 as FQGNSA. The CDR3 DNA is TGTGCCAGCAGCTCCCCCTGGCCCTATCGAGCGGGAGGGCACAATGAGCAGTTCTTC. This encodes CASSSPWPYRAGGHNEQFF. The variable domain in full, completed from reference TRBV7-2 and TRBJ2-1, reads GAGVSQSPSNKVTEKGKDVELRCDPISGHTALYWYRQSLGQGLEFLIYFQGNSAPDKSGLPSDRFSAERTGGSVSTLTIQRTQQEDSAVYLCASSSPWPYRAGGHNEQFFGPGTRLTVL.

The chain carries TRBV20-1 and TRBJ1-6; D uncertain. Germline values: CDR1 DFQATT, CDR2 SNEGSKA (reference sequence). V lost 2 bases to trimming and J lost 0 bases, with 14 bases between them. This CDR3 contains 17 residues. The CDR3 nucleotides are TGCAGTGCTAGACAGGTGGAAGCGCGCTCCTATAATTCACCCCTCCACTTT. It codes for CSARQVEARSYNSPLHF.

The chain links TRBV28 to TRBJ2-1; D may be TRBD1 (5 bases). Trimming took off 5 bases at V and 4 bases at J, with 9 bases between the two ends. The CDR3 consists of 13 residues. Germline V gives CDR1 MDHEN, CDR2 SYDVKM. CDR3 region: CASSIDSYNEQFF. The CDR3 DNA reads as TGTGCCAGCAGTATCGACAGTTACAATGAGCAGTTCTTC.

The chain carries TRBV20-1 and TRBJ2-2; no clear D. Germline V CDR1 and CDR2: DFQATT, SNEGSKA (reference sequence). The CDR3 contains 16 residues. Trimming took off 0 bases at V and 0 bases at J, with 11 bases between the two ends. The CDR3 nucleotides read TGCAGTGCTAGAGATTTTGGCGGCGCGAACACCGGGGAGCTGTTTTTT. It yields the protein CSARDFGGANTGELFF.

This clonotype is a singleton in its sample. Here the CDR3 reads CSATRDTVQETQYF. The CDR3 DNA reads TGCAGTGCCACCCGGGACACCGTACAAGAGACCCAGTACTTC. The rearrangement joins TRBV20-1 to TRBJ2-5; D is perhaps TRBD1 (6 bases). The CDR3 extends over 14 amino acids. V was pared by 6 bases and J by 2 bases, with 16 bases between. Per the germline V gene, CDR1 is DFQATT and CDR2 is SNEGSKA (reference sequence).

The gene calls are TRBV7-2 and TRBJ2-2, with 9 positions matching TRBD1. From germline, CDR1 is SGHTA and CDR2 FQGNSA. V shed 6 bases and J 5 bases; nucleotides not matched to a gene: 7. CDR3 length equals 15 residues. CDR3 coding DNA: TGTGCCAGCAGTTCGGGGACAGGGCGGACCGGGGAGCTGTTTTTT. It yields the protein CASSSGTGRTGELFF.

This clonotype has just a few counts. The chain uses TRBV28 and TRBJ2-7; TRBD2 matches at 7 bases. The CDR3 is made up of 15 amino acids. V lost 8 bases and J lost 2; bases outside the gene matches: 12. CDR1 is MDHEN and CDR2 is SYDVKM in the germline V gene. CDR3 in amino acids: CASYALGGRAYEQYF. For the CDR3, the DNA is TGTGCCAGCTACGCCCTGGGCGGGAGAGCCTACGAGCAGTACTTC.

The rearrangement links TRBV6-6 to TRBJ1-2; unclear D gene. The V end was cut by 4 bases, the J end by 7 bases, with 7 bases between. The CDR3 has 11 residues. Germline V CDR1 and CDR2: MNHNY, SVGAGI (reference sequence). The CDR3: CASSSASGYTF. The CDR3 coding sequence is TGTGCCAGCAGTTCAGCGAGTGGCTACACCTTC.

This clonotype has a handful of counts. The V gene is TRBV6-1, the J gene TRBJ2-4; D call uncertain. V lost 6 bases, J lost 1 base, and 19 bases lay in between. CDR3 size: 17 residues. Germline CDR1 is MNHNS and CDR2 is SASEGT. CDR3 residues: CASRPTLVSSAKNIQYF. DNA of the CDR3: TGTGCCAGCAGGCCGACGCTAGTCAGTTCTGCCAAAAACATTCAGTACTTC.

The J gene is TRBJ2-1, the V gene TRBV20-1, with 7 positions matching TRBD2. Unmatched junction bases numbered 4, after V lost 0 bases and J lost 8 bases. The germline V gene has CDR1 DFQATT and CDR2 SNEGSKA (reference sequence). The CDR3 spans 13 residues. The CDR3 protein is CSARDRGGHEQFF. CDR3 DNA sequence: TGCAGTGCTAGAGATCGGGGAGGGCATGAGCAGTTCTTC.

Written as DNA, the CDR3 is TGCAGTGCTAGAGATCACGGCGGGAGGGCGTCCTACAATGAGCAGTTCTTC. It translates to CSARDHGGRASYNEQFF. The chain uses TRBV20-1 and TRBJ2-1, with 9 bases identical to TRBD2. This CDR3 is built from 17 residues. Trimming cost V 0 bases and J 1 base; bases outside gene matches: 7. Germline CDR1 DFQATT, CDR2 SNEGSKA (reference sequence).

The chain couples TRBV28 to TRBJ1-4, with 7 bases that match TRBD1. The V gene end was trimmed by 2 bases and the J gene end by 7 bases; junction bases not matched to a gene: 4. Germline V gene lookup returns CDR1 MDHEN and CDR2 SYDVKM. This CDR3 region has 14 residues. CDR3 DNA sequence: TGTGCCAGCAGTTTAGACAGGGTAATTGAAAAACTGTTTTTT. This encodes CASSLDRVIEKLFF. Together with reference TRBV28 and TRBJ1-4, the CDR3 gives the full variable domain: DVKVTQSSRYLVKRTGEKVFLECVQDMDHENMFWYRQDPGLGLRLIYFSYDVKMKEKGDIPEGYSVSREKKERFSLILESASTNQTSMYLCASSLDRVIEKLFFGSGTQLSVL.

The J gene is TRBJ2-2, the V gene TRBV19, with D uncertain. V lost 6 bases, J lost 0 bases, and 8 bases lay in between. Germline V gives CDR1 LNHDA, CDR2 SQIVND (reference sequence). The CDR3 is 14 amino acids. The CDR3 DNA sequence: TGTGCCAGTAGGGGCAGCGCGAACACCGGGGAGCTGTTTTTT. Its translation is CASRGSANTGELFF.

V is TRBV29-1 and J is TRBJ2-1, with 7 bases that match TRBD2. Germline lookup yields CDR1 SQVTM and CDR2 ANQGSEA. This CDR3 has 14 amino acids. The J segment lost 6 bases and the V segment lost 2 bases, leaving 7 bases of the junction unmatched. The CDR3 nucleotides read TGCAGCGTTGAACCTAGCGGAGACTCCAATGAGCAGTTCTTC. Its translation: CSVEPSGDSNEQFF.

This clonotype has a handful of counts. The chain carries TRBV5-4 and TRBJ2-4; D is possibly TRBD1 (6 bases). CDR1 and CDR2 (germline): SGHNT, YYREEE (reference sequence). The germline V and J ends were trimmed by 4 bases and 6 bases, with 20 bases remaining between them. This CDR3 spans 16 amino acids. The CDR3 region has the DNA TGTGCCAGCAGCCTCGGACAGCCCCGGTCGGTAAACATTCAGTACTTC. Translation: CASSLGQPRSVNIQYF.

This clonotype was counted at least ten times. V is TRBV7-6 and J is TRBJ1-2; D may be TRBD1 (5 bases). The CDR3 is made up of 12 amino acids. Germline values: CDR1 SGHVS, CDR2 FNYEAQ. The V gene lost 8 bases and the J gene lost 8 bases, with 15 bases spanning the gap. The CDR3, as DNA: TGTGCCAGCGGAGTCTTCGGGGACGGCTACACCTTC. This encodes CASGVFGDGYTF. The full variable domain, rest sourced from reference TRBV7-6 and TRBJ1-2, is GAGVSQSPRYKVTKRGQDVALRCDPISGHVSLYWYRQALGQGPEFLTYFNYEAQQDKSGLPNDRFSAERPEGSISTLTIQRTEQRDSAMYRCASGVFGDGYTFGSGTRLTVV.

At least ten counts were recorded for this clonotype. V is TRBV7-2 and J is TRBJ1-6; no clear D. Germline assignment: CDR1 SGHTA and CDR2 FQGNSA. The CDR3 contains 13 residues. The V end lost 6 bases, the J end lost 3 bases, and 6 bases lay between the germline ends. DNA of the CDR3: TGTGCCAGCAGTTCCCTCTATAATTCACCCCTCCACTTT. Its translation is CASSSLYNSPLHF.

This clonotype was recorded at least ten times. V usage is TRBV7-2 and J usage is TRBJ2-7; D possibly corresponds to TRBD1 (6 bases). CDR1 is SGHTA and CDR2 is FQGNSA in the germline V gene. V lost 5 bases to trimming and J lost 6 bases, with 8 bases between them. This CDR3 contains 11 residues. The CDR3 DNA reads TGTGCCAGCAGCCAGGGGCGCGAGCAGTACTTC. The encoded protein is CASSQGREQYF.

This chain links TRBV28 with TRBJ2-5, with D possibly matching TRBD1 (5 bases). V lost 7 bases and J 0 bases, leaving 12 bases between the germline ends. Germline loops: CDR1 MDHEN, CDR2 SYDVKM. The length of the CDR3 is 14 residues. The CDR3 DNA is TGTGCCAGCAACACCCAGGGTTACCAAGAGACCCAGTACTTC. Its translation is CASNTQGYQETQYF.

This clonotype was seen a handful of times. This chain connects TRBV5-1 to TRBJ1-1, with a possible D match to TRBD1 (6 bases). V was pared by 0 bases and J by 0 bases, with 9 bases between. CDR1 is SGHRS, CDR2 YFSETQ, per germline. The CDR3 covers 15 residues. In DNA, the CDR3 is TGCGCCAGCAGCTTGGTACAGGGACTGAACACTGAAGCTTTCTTT. It yields the protein CASSLVQGLNTEAFF.

This clonotype occurred a few times. This chain links TRBV28 with TRBJ2-7; 7 bases map to TRBD2. Per germline, CDR1 MDHEN and CDR2 SYDVKM. V lost 6 bases, J lost 5 bases, and 13 bases stayed unmatched. The CDR3 is 15 amino acids. CDR3 sequence (DNA): TGTGCCAGCAGCCCTTGGGGGGGAGTTCGGAACGAGCAGTACTTC. Its translation is CASSPWGGVRNEQYF.

The genes are TRBV15 and TRBJ1-6, with D unresolved. Looked up from germline, CDR1 is LNHNV and CDR2 is YYDKDF (reference sequence). Between the trimmed V and J ends, which lost 2 bases and 4 bases, there was a span of 6 bases. The CDR3 consists of 14 residues. The CDR3 loop reads CATSRRGYNSPLHF. Here the CDR3 DNA reads TGTGCCACCAGCAGAAGAGGATATAATTCACCCCTCCACTTT.

The J gene is TRBJ2-1, the V gene TRBV7-9, with D perhaps TRBD1 or TRBD2 (5 bases each). Germline V gene lookup returns CDR1 SEHNR and CDR2 FQNEAQ (reference sequence). V was pared by 3 bases and J by 3 bases, with 9 bases between. The CDR3 is 14 residues long. The CDR3 loop is CASSFRDRYNEQFF. In nucleotides, the CDR3 is TGTGCCAGCAGCTTCCGGGACCGCTACAATGAGCAGTTCTTC.

CDR3 bases: TGCGCCAGCAGCCAAGAGCCGTGGGGGGGGAACACTGAAGCTTTCTTT. It encodes CASSQEPWGGNTEAFF. This chain joins TRBV4-3 and TRBJ1-1; D possibly corresponds to TRBD1 (5 bases). The CDR3 is made up of 16 amino acids. Germline loops: CDR1 LGHNA, CDR2 YSLEER. V lost 0 bases, J lost 1 base, and 12 bases lay in between.

This clonotype was seen only once. An end of the junction does not agree with germline; a read error may underlie this. The chain joins TRBV6-2 or TRBV6-3 to TRBJ2-1; 7 nucleotides match TRBD2. This CDR3 has 15 amino acids. Germline CDR1 MNHEY, CDR2 SVGEGT. CDR3 residues: CTSSYAGVPYNEQFF. As DNA, the CDR3 is TGTACCAGCAGTTACGCGGGAGTGCCCTACAATGAGCAGTTCTTC.

This clonotype was seen a few times. This sequence joins TRBV7-6 and TRBJ2-2; the D gene is possibly TRBD2 (6 bases). This CDR3 spans 14 amino acids. The V gene's germline CDR1 is SGHVS and CDR2 FNYEAQ. Trimming stripped 1 base from V and 4 bases from J, with 7 bases between. CDR3 sequence reads: CASSLEGGTGELFF. The CDR3 DNA is TGTGCCAGCAGCTTAGAGGGAGGCACCGGGGAGCTGTTTTTT. The entire variable domain, with the rest obtained from reference TRBV7-6 and TRBJ2-2, is as follows: GAGVSQSPRYKVTKRGQDVALRCDPISGHVSLYWYRQALGQGPEFLTYFNYEAQQDKSGLPNDRFSAERPEGSISTLTIQRTEQRDSAMYRCASSLEGGTGELFFGEGSRLTVL.